The present TCR beta chain was sequenced within a study of CD8 T cell repertoires and HIV-1 epitope variants. Looking at the study overall: T cells were stimulated with Twenty-five Gag and Nef peptides separately. Study conclusions and caveats: Four or five clonotypes recognized Nef KF9, one HW9, none TAALDMSHF.

TCRdb keeps only in-frame clones here, not all; method: immunoSEQ multiplex PCR. The table has approximately 3,000 clones, roughly 70% seen once; the top ten hold roughly 42%. This clone was seen once. What it binds is not known. Germline assignment: CDR1 LGHNA and CDR2 YSLEER. The J segment lost 2 bases and the V segment lost 3 bases, leaving 7 bases of the junction unmatched. This CDR3 spans 16 amino acids. This receptor was taken from a male donor with HIV. The rearrangement uses TRBV4-3 and TRBJ2-7; 10 bases are shared with TRBD1. Sequenced sample: cultured CD8+ T cells derived from PBMCs. The CDR3 DNA sequence: TGCGCCAGCAGCCACGGCGGGACAGGGGAGACCTACGAGCAGTACTTC. Amino acid sequence: CASSHGGTGETYEQYF.